The 22 T cell receptor beta chains presented below share a single source sample, sequenced in a study of T cells in narcolepsy listed by TCRdb under 2018. Receptor amplification or capture employed the immunoSEQ multiplex PCR assay. TCRdb retrieved this table from immuneACCESS and kept in-frame rearrangements only. Not all clones are present; in checked studies, unresolved V genes account for under half, and no reason is known for the remainder. The table for this sample lists roughly 38,000 clones; under 85% of them were counted only once. Of the sample, roughly 1.6% falls within the top ten clones. Sequenced: CD45RA- memory CD4+ T cells from PBMCs. This specimen's cell subset or site label, interpreted: memory T cells sorted ex vivo from peripheral blood. The receptors come from a human donor with narcolepsy.

V and J are TRBV15 and TRBJ1-4; 7 nucleotides agree with TRBD1. There are 16 residues in the CDR3. Germline V gene data show CDR1 as LNHNV and CDR2 as YYDKDF (reference sequence). Germline trimming cut 0 bases from V and 6 bases from J; bases unmatched to any gene: 7. The CDR3 sequence is CATSRDTGAGHEKLFF. Here the CDR3 DNA reads TGTGCCACCAGCAGAGATACAGGGGCGGGCCATGAAAAACTGTTTTTT.

V and J are TRBV6-5 and TRBJ2-3; 12 bases line up with TRBD2. CDR1 is MNHEY and CDR2 is SVGAGI in the germline V gene. This CDR3 comprises 15 residues. Trimming at V came to 4 bases and at J to 7 bases, leaving 6 bases not matched to a gene. CDR3 protein: CASSSPTSGGHTQYF. The CDR3 DNA reads TGTGCCAGCAGTTCCCCGACTAGCGGGGGCCATACGCAGTATTTT.

CDR3 residues: CASSQVMLGTGELFF. The CDR3 region has the DNA TGCGCCAGCAGCCAAGTGATGTTAGGCACCGGGGAGCTGTTTTTT. The chain employs TRBV4-1 and TRBJ2-2, with D unresolved. Germline loops: CDR1 MGHRA, CDR2 YSYEKL. With 1 base removed from V and 4 bases from J, the gap between germline ends came to 10 bases. This CDR3 comprises 15 residues.

This rearrangement joins TRBV6-1 to TRBJ1-2; tentative D call: TRBD1 (5 bases). This CDR3 is built from 15 residues. Germline CDR1 reads MNHNS; CDR2 reads SASEGT. Between the trimmed V and J ends, which lost 7 bases and 6 bases, there was a span of 21 bases. Written as DNA, the CDR3 is TGTGCCAGCACCGAGGGGTGGGGGAACCGGAATGGCTACACCTTC. Amino acid sequence: CASTEGWGNRNGYTF.

The chain employs TRBV19 and TRBJ2-1; 15 nucleotides line up with TRBD2. The V segment lost 5 bases and the J segment 6 bases; nucleotides outside the gene matches: 17. This CDR3 is built from 20 residues. The germline CDR1 and CDR2 sequences are LNHDA and SQIVND (reference sequence). This chain's CDR3 is CASSFRTGRGLAGGGNEQFF. The CDR3 nucleotides read TGTGCCAGTAGTTTCCGGACAGGGAGGGGACTAGCGGGGGGAGGCAATGAGCAGTTCTTC.

The V call is TRBV28, the J call TRBJ2-7; D might be TRBD1 (6 bases). Germline V gene lookup returns CDR1 MDHEN and CDR2 SYDVKM. This CDR3 has 16 amino acids. The V gene lost 2 bases and the J gene lost 2 bases, with 16 bases spanning the gap. The CDR3 coding sequence is TGTGCCAGCAGTTTAGAGGCAGGGGAAGGCACCTACGAGCAGTACTTC. Translated: CASSLEAGEGTYEQYF. The full variable domain, its missing parts supplied by reference TRBV28 and TRBJ2-7, is DVKVTQSSRYLVKRTGEKVFLECVQDMDHENMFWYRQDPGLGLRLIYFSYDVKMKEKGDIPEGYSVSREKKERFSLILESASTNQTSMYLCASSLEAGEGTYEQYFGPGTRLTVT.

The rearrangement uses TRBV5-5 and TRBJ2-7; 7 bases agree with TRBD1. The V gene's germline CDR1 is SGHKS and CDR2 YYEKEE (reference sequence). Trimming cost V 0 bases and J 2 bases; bases outside gene matches: 11. The CDR3 runs to 17 residues. The CDR3 DNA reads as TGTGCCAGCAGCTTGGCCCCCGGGTGGCAGGGGGCCTACGAGCAGTACTTC. Protein product: CASSLAPGWQGAYEQYF.

This clone occurred once. CDR3 coding DNA: TGCGCCAGCAGCTCCGGGGGGGCATATAACACTGAAGCTTTCTTT. The encoded protein is CASSSGGAYNTEAFF. J is TRBJ1-1 and V is TRBV5-1, with D possibly matching TRBD1 (6 bases). From germline, CDR1 is SGHRS and CDR2 YFSETQ. V dropped 3 bases and J dropped 2 bases, with 14 bases sitting between them. The CDR3 runs to 15 residues.

The rearrangement joins TRBV7-9 to TRBJ1-6, with D perhaps matching TRBD1 (5 bases). CDR1 is SEHNR and CDR2 is FQNEAQ in the germline V gene (reference sequence). This CDR3 is built from 15 residues. The V end lost 1 base, the J end lost 3 bases, and 7 bases lay between the germline ends. The CDR3 sequence is CASSLGGLYNSPLHF. For the CDR3, the DNA is TGTGCCAGCAGCTTAGGGGGCCTCTATAATTCACCCCTCCACTTT.

The chain couples TRBV7-9 to TRBJ2-1; 9 bases are shared with TRBD2. CDR1 SEHNR and CDR2 FQNEAQ come from the germline V gene (reference sequence). Germline trimming cut 9 bases from V and 5 bases from J; bases unmatched to any gene: 5. The CDR3 is 13 residues long. CDR3 region: CARRGGVNNEQFF. The CDR3 DNA sequence: TGTGCCAGGCGGGGGGGCGTCAACAATGAGCAGTTCTTC.

The genes are TRBV4-3 and TRBJ2-5; no firm D call. The J call is in doubt because the DNA end fits TRBJ2-7 better. In germline, CDR1 is LGHNA, CDR2 YSLEER. The CDR3 totals 15 residues. This CDR3 is CASSQDKRYSYEQYF. Here the CDR3 DNA reads TGCGCCAGCAGCCAAGACAAGCGCTACTCCTACGAGCAGTACTTC.

V usage is TRBV30 and J usage is TRBJ1-2; 10 positions agree with TRBD1. CDR1 and CDR2 (germline): GTSNPN, SVGIG (reference sequence). The junction had 5 bases not matched to a gene; V was cut back by 3 bases and J by 4 bases. The CDR3 is 14 residues long. CDR3 nucleotide sequence: TGTGCCTGGAGCCGGGACAGGGGTGTCTATGGCTACACCTTC. Translation gives CAWSRDRGVYGYTF.

This clone appeared once. This chain joins TRBV30 and TRBJ2-2; maybe TRBD1 (5 bases). Trimming shortened V by 3 bases and J by 0 bases, and 8 bases separated the two germline ends. This CDR3 has 14 residues. Germline-derived CDR1 and CDR2 are GTSNPN and SVGIG (reference sequence). CDR3 in amino acids: CAWRKGTNTGELFF. The CDR3 nucleotides read TGTGCCTGGAGGAAGGGGACGAACACCGGGGAGCTGTTTTTT.

V gene TRBV18 combines with J gene TRBJ2-5; no definite D call. The J call may be faulty, since TRBJ2-7 better matches the DNA end. The CDR3 loop spans 13 amino acids. Germline values: CDR1 KGHSH, CDR2 LQKENI. CDR3 amino acids: CASSPPSSYEQYF. The CDR3 nucleotides read TGTGCCAGCTCACCACCGAGCTCCTACGAGCAGTACTTC.

V and J are TRBV28 and TRBJ1-5, with D possibly being TRBD1 (5 bases). Trimming left V 1 base short and J 2 bases short, with 12 bases between. The germline V gene has CDR1 MDHEN and CDR2 SYDVKM. The CDR3 length is 16 residues. The CDR3 region is CASSLSVRAGNQPQHF. CDR3 DNA sequence: TGTGCCAGCAGTTTATCGGTCAGGGCAGGCAATCAGCCCCAGCATTTT.

V gene TRBV4-1 combines with J gene TRBJ1-1; D unclear. Trimming removed 1 base at V and 0 bases at J, with 9 bases between. Germline loops: CDR1 MGHRA, CDR2 YSYEKL. The CDR3 extends over 15 amino acids. The CDR3 loop is CASSQASRMNTEAFF. The CDR3, as DNA: TGCGCCAGCAGCCAAGCTAGCAGAATGAACACTGAAGCTTTCTTT.

This chain uses TRBV30 with TRBJ1-5; D is unclear. CDR1 is GTSNPN, CDR2 SVGIG, per germline (reference sequence). CDR3 size: 13 residues. Trimming took off 2 bases at V and 4 bases at J, with 9 bases between the two ends. The CDR3 here is CAWSTGLNQPQHF. In DNA form, the CDR3 reads TGTGCCTGGAGTACCGGGCTAAATCAGCCCCAGCATTTT.

This rearrangement joins TRBV2 to TRBJ1-4; D not resolved. This CDR3 is 15 amino acids long. Looked up from germline, CDR1 is SNHLY and CDR2 is FYNNEI. Trimming pared 8 bases from V and 8 bases from J, leaving 21 bases between. The CDR3 DNA sequence: TGTGCCAGCGAACCAATGGACGGCGGCAGGGAAAAACTGTTTTTT. It encodes CASEPMDGGREKLFF.

This clone has more than one count but fewer than ten. The chain is built from TRBV7-9 and TRBJ1-2; D uncertain. The CDR3 extends over 13 amino acids. Germline V lookup: CDR1 SEHNR, CDR2 FQNEAQ (reference sequence). The V gene lost 1 base and the J gene lost 7 bases, with 10 bases spanning the gap. CDR3 DNA sequence: TGTGCCAGCAGCTTAGATCCGCCAGGTGGCTACACCTTC. Translating it yields CASSLDPPGGYTF. The whole variable domain, filled in from reference TRBV7-9 and TRBJ1-2, reads DTGVSQNPRHKITKRGQNVTFRCDPISEHNRLYWYRQTLGQGPEFLTYFQNEAQLEKSRLLSDRFSAERPKGSFSTLEIQRTEQGDSAMYLCASSLDPPGGYTFGSGTRLTVV.

The chain recombines TRBV7-2 with TRBJ2-7; D ambiguous. Trimming stripped 2 bases from V and 4 bases from J, with 9 bases between. Germline lookup yields CDR1 SGHTA and CDR2 FQGNSA. There are 13 residues in the CDR3. The CDR3 region has the DNA TGTGCCAGCAGCTTAACTCGAGTATACGAGCAGTACTTC. It specifies CASSLTRVYEQYF.

This clone was counted between two and nine times. V usage is TRBV4-2 and J usage is TRBJ1-5; D perhaps matches TRBD1 (5 bases). Deletions cut 0 bases from V and 7 bases from J, with 16 bases between. This CDR3 spans 16 amino acids. Germline-derived CDR1 and CDR2 are LGHNA and YNFKEQ. Here the CDR3 reads CASSQDYPGPGQPQHF. The CDR3 DNA reads TGTGCCAGCAGCCAAGATTATCCAGGGCCGGGGCAGCCCCAGCATTTT.

The J gene is TRBJ1-2, the V gene TRBV9; no reliable D call. The CDR3 runs 13 residues. Germline V gene lookup returns CDR1 SGDLS and CDR2 YYNGEE. Trimming pared 0 bases from V and 1 base from J, leaving 4 bases between. The CDR3 DNA reads TGTGCCAGCAGCGTAGAAGGTAACTATGGCTACACCTTC. This translates into CASSVEGNYGYTF. Looking up the rest from reference TRBV9 and TRBJ1-2 gives the full variable domain: DSGVTQTPKHLITATGQRVTLRCSPRSGDLSVYWYQQSLDQGLQFLIQYYNGEERAKGNILERFSAQQFPDLHSELNLSSLELGDSALYFCASSVEGNYGYTFGSGTRLTVV.